This TCR beta chain derives from a study of blood T cell repertoires in COVID-19. Study-level background: Samples of COVID-19 (acute and convalescent) were obtained from the United States, Italy and Spain.

The authors' processing: Estimated nucleated cell counts came from reference gene primer amplification. The protocol was immunoSEQ multiplex PCR, while the TCRdb copy is restricted to in-frame clones and leaves out a portion. D and trimming were read from the DNA, whereas the V and J calls and clone size are those reported in that table. The sample includes more than 250,000 clones, roughly 91% of them seen just once. This clone was counted once. The material sequenced was peripheral blood. This TCR came from a man aged 50-59 years with active or convalescent COVID-19.

In nucleotides, the CDR3 is TGCAGTGCTAGTCTTCGACAGGGCGAGTCCTATGGCTACACCTTC. Translation gives CSASLRQGESYGYTF. V is TRBV20-1 and J is TRBJ1-2; 7 bases are shared with TRBD1. Germline trimming cut 3 bases from V and 4 bases from J; bases unmatched to any gene: 11. The CDR3 extends over 15 amino acids. Per germline, CDR1 DFQATT and CDR2 SNEGSKA (reference sequence).